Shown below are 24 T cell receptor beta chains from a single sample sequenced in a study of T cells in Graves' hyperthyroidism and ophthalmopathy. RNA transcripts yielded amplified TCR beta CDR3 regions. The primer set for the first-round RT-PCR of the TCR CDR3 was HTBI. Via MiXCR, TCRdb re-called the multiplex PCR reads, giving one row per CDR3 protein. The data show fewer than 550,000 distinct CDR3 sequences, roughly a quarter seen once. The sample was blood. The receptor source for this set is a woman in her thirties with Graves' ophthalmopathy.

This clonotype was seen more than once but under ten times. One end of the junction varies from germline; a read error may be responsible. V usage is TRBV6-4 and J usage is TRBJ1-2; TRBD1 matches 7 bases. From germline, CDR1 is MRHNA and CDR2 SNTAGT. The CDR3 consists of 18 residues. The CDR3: CATSDKLTSRGTLYGYTF. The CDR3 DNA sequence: TGTGCCACCAGTGACAAACTAACTTCCAGGGGGACACTCTATGGCTACACCTTC.

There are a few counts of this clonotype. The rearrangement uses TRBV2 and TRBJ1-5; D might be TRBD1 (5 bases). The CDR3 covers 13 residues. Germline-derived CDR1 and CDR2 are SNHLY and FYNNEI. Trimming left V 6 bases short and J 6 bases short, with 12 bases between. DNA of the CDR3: TGTGCCAGCAGGGTGGGGGGGAGTCAGCCCCAGCATTTT. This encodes CASRVGGSQPQHF.

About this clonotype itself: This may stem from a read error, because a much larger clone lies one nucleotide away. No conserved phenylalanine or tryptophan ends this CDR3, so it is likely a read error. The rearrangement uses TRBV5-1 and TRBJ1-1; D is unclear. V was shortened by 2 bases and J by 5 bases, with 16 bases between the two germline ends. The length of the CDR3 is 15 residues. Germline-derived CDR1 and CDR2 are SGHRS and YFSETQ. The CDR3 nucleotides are TGCGCCAGCAGCTTAGCGGGATCGTTGGGGACTGAAGCTTTCTAT. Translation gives CASSLAGSLGTEAFY.

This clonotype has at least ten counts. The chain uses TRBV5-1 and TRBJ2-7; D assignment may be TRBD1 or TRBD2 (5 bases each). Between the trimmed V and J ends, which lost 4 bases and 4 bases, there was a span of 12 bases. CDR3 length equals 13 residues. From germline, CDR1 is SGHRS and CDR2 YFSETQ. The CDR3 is CASSPGTKYEQYF. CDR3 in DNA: TGCGCCAGCAGCCCCGGGACCAAATACGAGCAGTACTTC. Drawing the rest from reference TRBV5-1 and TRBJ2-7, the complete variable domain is KAGVTQTPRYLIKTRGQQVTLSCSPISGHRSVSWYQQTPGQGLQFLFEYFSETQRNKGNFPGRFSGRQFSNSRSEMNVSTLELGDSALYLCASSPGTKYEQYFGPGTRLTVT.

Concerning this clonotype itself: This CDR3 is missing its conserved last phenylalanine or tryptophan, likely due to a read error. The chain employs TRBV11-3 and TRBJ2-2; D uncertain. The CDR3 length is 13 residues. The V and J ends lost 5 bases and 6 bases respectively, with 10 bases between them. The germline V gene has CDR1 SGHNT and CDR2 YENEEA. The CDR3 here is CASSPTPAGELFL. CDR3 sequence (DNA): TGTGCCAGCAGCCCTACGCCGGCCGGGGAGCTGTTTTTG.

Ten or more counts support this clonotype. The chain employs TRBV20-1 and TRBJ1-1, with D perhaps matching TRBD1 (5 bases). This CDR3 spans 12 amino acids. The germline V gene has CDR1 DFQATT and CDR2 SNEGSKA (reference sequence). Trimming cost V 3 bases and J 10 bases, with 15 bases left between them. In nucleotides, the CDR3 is TGCAGTGCTAGCGTTCGGGGCGTGGGAGCTTTCTTT. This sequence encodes CSASVRGVGAFF.

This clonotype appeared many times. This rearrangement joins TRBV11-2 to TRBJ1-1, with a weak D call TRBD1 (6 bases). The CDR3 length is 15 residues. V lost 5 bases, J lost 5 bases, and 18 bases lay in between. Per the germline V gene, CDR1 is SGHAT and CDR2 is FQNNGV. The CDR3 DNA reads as TGTGCCAGCAGCCCCTTACAGGGTTGGAAGACTGAAGCTTTCTTT. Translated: CASSPLQGWKTEAFF.

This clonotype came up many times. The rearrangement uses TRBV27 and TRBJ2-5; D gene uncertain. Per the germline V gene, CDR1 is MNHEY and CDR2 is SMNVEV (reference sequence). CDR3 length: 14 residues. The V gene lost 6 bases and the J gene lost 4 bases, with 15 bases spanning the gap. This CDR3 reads CASSRTGGTETQYF. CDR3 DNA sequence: TGTGCCAGCAGCCGTACGGGTGGCACAGAGACCCAGTACTTC.

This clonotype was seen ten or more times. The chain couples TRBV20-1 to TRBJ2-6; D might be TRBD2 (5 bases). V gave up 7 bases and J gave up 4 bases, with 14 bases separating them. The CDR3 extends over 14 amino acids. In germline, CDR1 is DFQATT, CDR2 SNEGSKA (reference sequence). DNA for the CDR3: TGCAGTGTTGTTTCGGGATTAGGGGCCAACGTCCTGACTTTC. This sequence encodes CSVVSGLGANVLTF.

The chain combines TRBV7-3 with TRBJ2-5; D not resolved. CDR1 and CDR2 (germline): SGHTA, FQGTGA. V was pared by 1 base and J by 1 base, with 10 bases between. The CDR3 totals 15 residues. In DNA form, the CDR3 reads TGTGCCAGCAGCTTAATCCCGGGCAGCCAAGAGACCCAGTACTTC. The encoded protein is CASSLIPGSQETQYF.

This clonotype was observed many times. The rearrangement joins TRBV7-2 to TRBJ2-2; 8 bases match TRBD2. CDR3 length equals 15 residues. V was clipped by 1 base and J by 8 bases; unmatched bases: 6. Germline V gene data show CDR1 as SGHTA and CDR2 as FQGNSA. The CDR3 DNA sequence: TGTGCCAGCAGCTTAGGGCTAGCGGGCGATGGGGAGCTGTTTTTT. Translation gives CASSLGLAGDGELFF.

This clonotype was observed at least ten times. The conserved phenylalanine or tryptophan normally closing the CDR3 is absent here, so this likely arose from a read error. CDR3 DNA sequence: TGCGCCAGCAGCTTGGCGTATGGCATTACTGGAAACACCATATATCTT. Protein: CASSLAYGITGNTIYL. The V and J genes are TRBV5-1 and TRBJ1-3; no clear D gene. With 0 bases removed from V and 2 bases from J, the gap between germline ends came to 12 bases. The CDR3 is made up of 16 amino acids. CDR1 SGHRS and CDR2 YFSETQ come from the germline V gene.

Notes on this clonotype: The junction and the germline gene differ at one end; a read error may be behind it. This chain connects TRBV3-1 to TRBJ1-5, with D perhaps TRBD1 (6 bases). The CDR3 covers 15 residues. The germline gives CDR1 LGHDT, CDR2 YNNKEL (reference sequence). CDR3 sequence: CASSQGTATNQPQRF. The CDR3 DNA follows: TGTGCCAGCAGCCAAGGGACAGCGACTAATCAGCCCCAGCGTTTT.

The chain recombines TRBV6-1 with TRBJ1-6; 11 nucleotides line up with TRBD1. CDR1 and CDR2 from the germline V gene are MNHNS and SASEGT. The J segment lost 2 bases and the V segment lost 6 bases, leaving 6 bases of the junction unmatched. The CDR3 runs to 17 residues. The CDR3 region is CASSGQGALTYNSPLHF. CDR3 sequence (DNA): TGTGCCAGCAGCGGACAGGGGGCGCTGACCTATAATTCACCCCTCCACTTT.

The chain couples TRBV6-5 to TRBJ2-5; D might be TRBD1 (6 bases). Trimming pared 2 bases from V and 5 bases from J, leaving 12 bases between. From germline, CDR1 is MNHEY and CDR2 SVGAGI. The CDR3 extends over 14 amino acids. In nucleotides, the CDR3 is TGTGCCAGCAGTTACCTTGGGGGCAGGGAGACCCAGTACTTC. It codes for CASSYLGGRETQYF.

CDR3 protein: CASSKGTAPLLQPQHF. As DNA, the CDR3 is TGTGCCAGTAGTAAAGGGACAGCCCCCCTCCTCCAGCCCCAGCATTTT. The J gene is TRBJ1-5, the V gene TRBV19, with 7 bases identical to TRBD1. With 4 bases clipped from V and 7 bases from J, the junction kept 13 bases outside the gene matches. Germline V lookup: CDR1 LNHDA, CDR2 SQIVND (reference sequence). The CDR3 covers 16 residues.

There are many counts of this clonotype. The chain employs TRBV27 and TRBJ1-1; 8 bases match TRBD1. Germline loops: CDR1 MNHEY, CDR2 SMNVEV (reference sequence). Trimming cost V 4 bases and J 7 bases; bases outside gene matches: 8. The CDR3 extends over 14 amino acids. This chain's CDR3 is CASSSQDRVFEAFF. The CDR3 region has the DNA TGTGCCAGCAGTTCCCAGGACAGGGTATTTGAAGCTTTCTTT.

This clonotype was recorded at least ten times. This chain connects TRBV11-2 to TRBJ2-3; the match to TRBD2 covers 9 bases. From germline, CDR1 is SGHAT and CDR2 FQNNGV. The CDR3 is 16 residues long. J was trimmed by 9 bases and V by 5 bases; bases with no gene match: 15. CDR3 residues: CASSPSQRAGLATQYF. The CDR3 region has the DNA TGTGCCAGCAGCCCATCCCAAAGGGCAGGACTAGCGACGCAGTATTTT.

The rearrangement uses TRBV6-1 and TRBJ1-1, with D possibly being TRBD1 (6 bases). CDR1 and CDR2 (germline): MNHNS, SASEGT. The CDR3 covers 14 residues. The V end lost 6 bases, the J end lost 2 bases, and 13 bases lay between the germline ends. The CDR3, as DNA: TGTGCCAGCAGGGGGGGGCAGCCTAACACTGAAGCTTTCTTT. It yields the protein CASRGGQPNTEAFF.

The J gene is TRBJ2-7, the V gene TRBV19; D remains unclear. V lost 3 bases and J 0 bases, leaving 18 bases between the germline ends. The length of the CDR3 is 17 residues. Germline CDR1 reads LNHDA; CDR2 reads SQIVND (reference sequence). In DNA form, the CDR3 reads TGTGCCAGTAGTATCCTCATTAGGAACCCGGCCTCCTACGAGCAGTACTTC. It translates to CASSILIRNPASYEQYF.

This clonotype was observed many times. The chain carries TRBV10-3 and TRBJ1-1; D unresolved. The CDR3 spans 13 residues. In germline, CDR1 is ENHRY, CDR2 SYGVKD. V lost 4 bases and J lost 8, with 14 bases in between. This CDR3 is CAISVDWASEAFF. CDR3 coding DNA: TGTGCCATCAGTGTGGATTGGGCGTCAGAAGCTTTCTTT.

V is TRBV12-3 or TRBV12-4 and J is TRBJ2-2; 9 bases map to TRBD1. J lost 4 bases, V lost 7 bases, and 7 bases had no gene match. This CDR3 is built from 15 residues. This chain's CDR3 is CASTPDRGVTGELFF. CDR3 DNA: TGTGCCAGCACTCCGGACAGGGGAGTCACCGGGGAGCTGTTTTTT.

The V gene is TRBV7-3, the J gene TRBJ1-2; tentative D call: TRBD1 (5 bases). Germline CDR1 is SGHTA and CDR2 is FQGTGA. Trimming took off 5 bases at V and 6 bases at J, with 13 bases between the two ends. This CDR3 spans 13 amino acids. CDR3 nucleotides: TGTGCCAGCAGCGCGCTAGGGACGGATGGCTACACCTTC. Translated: CASSALGTDGYTF. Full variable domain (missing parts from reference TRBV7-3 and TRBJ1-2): GAGVSQTPSNKVTEKGKYVELRCDPISGHTALYWYRQSLGQGPEFLIYFQGTGAADDSGLPNDRFFAVRPEGSVSTLKIQRTERGDSAVYLCASSALGTDGYTFGSGTRLTVV.

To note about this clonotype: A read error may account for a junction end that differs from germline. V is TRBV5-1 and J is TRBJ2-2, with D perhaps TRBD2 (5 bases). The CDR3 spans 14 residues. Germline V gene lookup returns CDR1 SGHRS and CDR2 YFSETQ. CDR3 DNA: TGCGCCAGCAGCCGCAACACGAACACCGGGGAGCTGTTGTTT. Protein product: CASSRNTNTGELLF.